A selection of T cell receptor beta chains follows, all from one sample in a study of CD8+CD57+ T cells in acquired aplastic anemia. TCRdb re-derived calls from the reads in MiXCR, one entry per CDR3 protein. The sample holds 100,000 to 120,000 distinct CDR3 sequences; around 49% are singletons and the top ten take about a third. Specimen: sorted CD4+, CD8+, or CD8+CD57+ T cells (not recorded which) from PBMCs. These receptors all come from a human donor in good health, serving as a control. The CDR3 runs from the conserved cysteine through the conserved F or W. The D gene is left open where the match is weak. The size entry is marked missing in some rows and otherwise reads once, few, many or a size class.

d_call	clone_size	v_call	j_call	cdr3_aa	cdr3_nt
TRBD2	.	TRBV10-3	TRBJ2-3	CATDRGGTDTQYF	TGTGCCACCGACCGGGGGGGAACAGATACGCAGTATTTT
.	.	TRBV12-3/TRBV12-4	TRBJ2-2	CASSSGRRASGELFF	TGTGCCAGCAGTTCAGGTCGGAGAGCGTCCGGGGAGCTGTTTTTT
TRBD2	many	TRBV3-1	TRBJ2-5	CASSQDPSSGGAQYF	TGTGCCAGCAGCCAAGATCCGTCTAGCGGGGGGGCCCAGTACTTC
.	.	TRBV19	TRBJ1-1	CASSIRRNTEAFF	TGTGCCAGTAGTATCCGTCGAAACACTGAAGCTTTCTTT
.	.	TRBV2	TRBJ1-2	CASSEDRSTYGYTF	TGTGCCAGCAGCGAAGACAGGTCAACCTATGGCTACACCTTC
.	few	TRBV30	TRBJ1-1	CAWSVGAPTEAFF	TGTGCCTGGAGTGTGGGGGCCCCTACGGAAGCTTTCTTT
TRBD2	.	TRBV2	TRBJ2-3	CASITGTSATDTQYF	TGTGCCAGCATTACTGGGACTAGCGCCACAGATACGCAGTATTTT
.	.	TRBV19	TRBJ1-2	CASALNYGYTF	TGTGCCAGCGCGTTGAACTATGGCTACACCTTC
.	.	TRBV27	TRBJ1-2	CASSPGQPYGYTF	TGTGCCAGCAGTCCCGGTCAGCCATATGGCTACACCTTC
TRBD2	.	TRBV2	TRBJ2-7	CASTRLAGFNEQYF	TGTGCCAGCACTCGACTAGCGGGGTTCAACGAGCAGTACTTC
.	many	TRBV7-7	TRBJ2-5	CASSLSAGPQETQYF	TGTGCTAGCAGCTTATCGGCAGGACCACAAGAGACCCAGTACTTC
.	many	TRBV27	TRBJ2-1	CASEGGASYNEQFF	TGTGCCAGCGAGGGGGGGGCTTCCTACAATGAGCAGTTCTTC
TRBD1	few	TRBV10-3	TRBJ1-5	CAIGTGGGQPQHF	TGTGCCATCGGGACAGGGGGCGGGCAGCCCCAGCATTTT
.	few	TRBV7-9	TRBJ2-1	CASSGLHNEQFF	TGTGCCAGTAGTGGCCTACACAATGAGCAGTTCTTC
TRBD2	many	TRBV4-1	TRBJ2-1	CASKAGGRGEQFF	TGCGCCAGCAAAGCGGGGGGGCGTGGTGAGCAGTTCTTC
TRBD2	.	TRBV20-1	TRBJ2-3	CSAKGLAKADTQYF	TGCAGTGCCAAGGGACTAGCGAAGGCAGATACGCAGTATTTT
TRBD1	few	TRBV11-1	TRBJ2-1	CASSSPGQGAGEQFF	TGTGCCAGCAGCAGTCCGGGACAGGGGGCTGGTGAGCAGTTCTTC
.	once	TRBV20-1	TRBJ2-7	CSARDRRALSSYEQYF	TGCAGTGCTAGAGATCGTCGCGCCCTAAGCTCCTACGAGCAGTACTTC
.	.	TRBV15	TRBJ1-4	CATSRVGQTRTEKLFF	TGTGCCACCAGCAGAGTTGGGCAAACTCGAACCGAAAAACTGTTTTTT
.	.	TRBV29-1	TRBJ2-7	CSPADSYEQYF	TGCAGCCCGGCAGACTCCTACGAGCAGTACTTC
.	once	TRBV7-6	TRBJ1-1	CASSPNQGPNTEAFF	TGTGCCAGCAGCCCGAATCAGGGGCCGAACACTGAAGCTTTCTTT
.	.	TRBV5-5	TRBJ1-2	CASSRRGGYGYTF	TGTGCCAGCAGCCGCAGGGGTGGCTATGGCTACACCTTC
TRBD1	few	TRBV5-4	TRBJ2-1	CASSQGVAPSSYNEQFF	TGTGCCAGCAGCCAGGGGGTAGCGCCCAGCTCCTACAATGAGCAGTTCTTC
TRBD2	many	TRBV27	TRBJ2-3	CASSFMAGGFYF	TGTGCCAGCAGTTTTATGGCGGGGGGCTTTTATTTT
.	.	TRBV25-1	TRBJ1-1	CASSPTGQPTEAFF	TGTGCCAGCAGCCCCACTGGACAGCCCACTGAAGCTTTCTTT
.	.	TRBV10-3	TRBJ1-5	CAISESWQDNQPQHF	TGTGCCATCAGTGAGTCGTGGCAGGACAATCAGCCCCAGCATTTT
.	.	TRBV2	TRBJ2-3	CASRGLLSTDTQYF	TGTGCCAGCAGAGGGTTACTTAGCACAGATACGCAGTATTTT
TRBD2	.	TRBV29-1	TRBJ2-3	CSVIPDGTSGFGTQYF	TGCAGCGTAATACCCGACGGGACTAGCGGGTTTGGTACGCAGTATTTT
TRBD1	.	TRBV20-1	TRBJ1-2	CSPKWGQGVGYTF	TGCAGCCCCAAATGGGGACAGGGGGTGGGCTACACCTTC
TRBD2	many	TRBV6-5	TRBJ2-7	CASSYSTAGGFYEQYF	TGTGCCAGCAGTTACTCGACAGCGGGGGGGTTTTACGAGCAGTACTTC
.	medium-sized	TRBV10-3	TRBJ2-7	CAISDRDYEQYF	TGTGCCATCAGTGACAGAGACTACGAGCAGTACTTC
TRBD1	.	TRBV9	TRBJ1-6	CASSQGTGEAVYNSPLHF	TGTGCCAGCAGCCAGGGGACAGGGGAGGCCGTTTATAATTCACCCCTCCACTTT
.	many	TRBV9	TRBJ1-2	CASSVGGSYGYTF	TGTGCCAGCAGCGTAGGGGGATCCTATGGCTACACCTTC
.	.	TRBV19	TRBJ2-7	CASSTGNSYEQYF	TGTGCCAGTAGTACGGGGAACTCCTACGAGCAGTACTTC
.	.	TRBV19	TRBJ2-7	CASSGNRGGFEQYF	TGTGCCAGTAGCGGAAACAGAGGGGGGTTCGAGCAGTACTTC
TRBD2	.	TRBV7-6	TRBJ2-3	CASSLITTSGISTDTQYF	TGTGCCAGCAGCTTGATAACGACTAGCGGTATAAGCACAGATACGCAGTATTTT
.	few	TRBV2	TRBJ2-7	CASRGLVTVYEQYF	TGTGCCAGCAGGGGACTGGTGACGGTGTACGAGCAGTACTTC
.	many	TRBV7-8	TRBJ2-5	CASSSQGWQETQYF	TGTGCCAGCAGCTCCCAAGGGTGGCAAGAGACCCAGTACTTC
TRBD2	.	TRBV10-3	TRBJ2-5	CAISESSGGRAQYF	TGTGCCATCAGTGAGTCCTCGGGGGGGCGGGCCCAGTACTTC
.	many	TRBV9	TRBJ1-1	CASSDPRSLNTEAFF	TGTGCCAGCAGCGACCCCCGGTCCTTAAACACTGAAGCTTTCTTT